The 27 T cell receptor beta chains listed next were all sequenced from one sample in a study of control samples from healthy donors and cancer patients. Clones were sequenced by immunoSEQ multiplex PCR, and TCRdb holds only the in-frame ones, with some missing. The sample lists under 200,000 clones; roughly 92% were seen once. The sequenced material came from blood. These receptors came from a woman aged 25 to 45 in good health.

V and J are TRBV14 and TRBJ2-1; D is undetermined. V lost 4 bases to trimming and J lost 4 bases, with 8 bases between them. Germline CDR1 is SGHDN and CDR2 is FVKESK. The CDR3 covers 13 residues. The CDR3 sequence: CASSLGPYNEQFF. As DNA, the CDR3 is TGTGCCAGCAGCCTAGGGCCATACAATGAGCAGTTCTTC.

The rearrangement uses TRBV28 and TRBJ2-7; D may be TRBD1 (6 bases). This CDR3 has 15 residues. Germline CDR1 and CDR2: MDHEN and SYDVKM. V gave up 2 bases and J gave up 0 bases, with 11 bases separating them. The CDR3 region is CASSLTQGSSYEQYF. DNA for the CDR3: TGTGCCAGCAGTTTAACCCAGGGGAGCTCCTACGAGCAGTACTTC. Looking up the rest from reference TRBV28 and TRBJ2-7 gives the full variable domain: DVKVTQSSRYLVKRTGEKVFLECVQDMDHENMFWYRQDPGLGLRLIYFSYDVKMKEKGDIPEGYSVSREKKERFSLILESASTNQTSMYLCASSLTQGSSYEQYFGPGTRLTVT.

V is TRBV7-9 and J is TRBJ1-1, with D unclear. Germline assignment: CDR1 SEHNR and CDR2 FQNEAQ (reference sequence). With 5 bases removed from V and 0 bases from J, the gap between germline ends came to 7 bases. The CDR3 is 13 amino acids. CDR3 sequence (DNA): TGTGCCAGCAGCCCAGACATGAACACTGAAGCTTTCTTT. Translation: CASSPDMNTEAFF. Supplemented by reference TRBV7-9 and TRBJ1-1, the full variable domain reads DTGVSQNPRHKITKRGQNVTFRCDPISEHNRLYWYRQTLGQGPEFLTYFQNEAQLEKSRLLSDRFSAERPKGSFSTLEIQRTEQGDSAMYLCASSPDMNTEAFFGQGTRLTVV.

This chain joins TRBV28 and TRBJ1-6; D is ambiguous. The germline V and J ends were trimmed by 9 bases and 6 bases, with 15 bases remaining between them. From germline, CDR1 is MDHEN and CDR2 SYDVKM. This CDR3 is built from 14 residues. CDR3 loop: CARGDGRSNSPLHF. The CDR3 bases are TGTGCCAGGGGAGATGGACGGAGTAATTCACCCCTCCACTTT.

This clone has just a few counts. The chain links TRBV10-2 to TRBJ2-7, with 12 bases aligning to TRBD2. With V trimmed by 1 base and J by 1 base, 5 bases remained unmatched. Germline CDR1 is WSHSY and CDR2 is SAAADI. The CDR3 is 17 amino acids. The CDR3 nucleotides are TGCGCCAGCAGTGAGTACGGACTAGCGGGGCATTCCTACGAGCAGTACTTC. As protein: CASSEYGLAGHSYEQYF.

The rearrangement uses TRBV6-2 or TRBV6-3 and TRBJ2-7; D is ambiguous. Germline V gene data show CDR1 as MNHEY and CDR2 as SVGEGT. The CDR3 sequence is 14 residues long. The ends were cut back, 5 bases at V and 0 bases at J, with 11 bases in the middle. The DNA of the CDR3 is TGTGCCAGCAGTCCGGCCTCAAGCTCCTACGAGCAGTACTTC. This gives the protein CASSPASSSYEQYF.

The chain uses TRBV30 and TRBJ1-1; D is undetermined. V was shortened by 2 bases and J by 6 bases, with 16 bases between the two germline ends. The CDR3 totals 14 residues. Per the germline V gene, CDR1 is GTSNPN and CDR2 is SVGIG (reference sequence). CDR3 sequence: CAWSRFLAAAEAFF. CDR3 nucleotide sequence: TGTGCCTGGAGTAGATTTTTGGCAGCGGCTGAAGCTTTCTTT.

This chain joins TRBV6-6 and TRBJ1-5; D unresolved. Germline V CDR1 and CDR2: MNHNY, SVGAGI (reference sequence). Trimming shortened V by 11 bases and J by 1 base, and 18 bases separated the two germline ends. This CDR3 comprises 15 residues. The CDR3 reads CALRQGLGSNQPQHF. The CDR3 coding sequence is TGTGCCCTTCGGCAAGGTTTAGGGAGCAATCAGCCCCAGCATTTT.

The chain has TRBV28 and TRBJ2-1, with 7 bases fitting TRBD1. J gave up 2 bases and V 7 bases, and 5 bases lay outside the gene matches. There are 14 residues in the CDR3. Germline-derived CDR1 and CDR2 are MDHEN and SYDVKM. The CDR3 DNA reads as TGTGCCAGCACACCGGGACAGACCTACAATGAGCAGTTCTTC. Protein product: CASTPGQTYNEQFF.

This clone was seen only once. The V call is TRBV4-1, the J call TRBJ1-2; D is uncertain. This CDR3 has 14 residues. Trimming pared 4 bases from V and 0 bases from J, leaving 9 bases between. Germline CDR1 and CDR2: MGHRA and YSYEKL. CDR3 amino acids: CASSLTDANYGYTF. CDR3 nucleotide sequence: TGCGCCAGCAGCCTAACGGACGCTAACTATGGCTACACCTTC.

This clone was observed once. J is TRBJ2-1 and V is TRBV7-9; TRBD2 matches 15 bases. Germline-derived CDR1 and CDR2 are SEHNR and FQNEAQ (reference sequence). V shed 5 bases and J 8 bases; nucleotides not matched to a gene: 7. The CDR3 sequence is 16 residues long. The CDR3 DNA sequence: TGTGCCAGCAGCCCCTTCTGGACTAGCGGGAGGGATGAGCAGTTCTTC. Translated: CASSPFWTSGRDEQFF. The variable domain in full, completed from reference TRBV7-9 and TRBJ2-1, reads DTGVSQNPRHKITKRGQNVTFRCDPISEHNRLYWYRQTLGQGPEFLTYFQNEAQLEKSRLLSDRFSAERPKGSFSTLEIQRTEQGDSAMYLCASSPFWTSGRDEQFFGPGTRLTVL.

This chain uses TRBV6-5 with TRBJ2-5, with 10 bases identical to TRBD2. V trimming: 6 bases; J trimming: 6 bases; junction bases outside the gene matches: 7. The CDR3 is made up of 14 amino acids. Germline V gene sequence: CDR1 MNHEY, CDR2 SVGAGI. The CDR3 spells CASRGSSGRQTQYF. DNA for the CDR3: TGTGCCAGCAGGGGGTCTAGCGGGAGACAGACCCAGTACTTC.

V and J are TRBV27 and TRBJ2-3, with 11 bases aligning to TRBD2. Germline V gene lookup returns CDR1 MNHEY and CDR2 SMNVEV (reference sequence). The CDR3 totals 16 residues. J lost 0 bases, V lost 3 bases, and 2 bases had no gene match. Here the CDR3 DNA reads TGTGCCAGCAGTTTTAGGACTAGCGGGAGCACAGATACGCAGTATTTT. It yields the protein CASSFRTSGSTDTQYF.

This chain uses TRBV4-1 with TRBJ2-3, with unresolved D. Germline CDR1 reads MGHRA; CDR2 reads YSYEKL. This CDR3 contains 14 residues. Trimming shortened V by 4 bases and J by 6 bases, and 14 bases separated the two germline ends. The CDR3 region has the DNA TGCGCCAGCAGCCTTGGTTTGATCTGGGATACGCAGTATTTT. It is translated as CASSLGLIWDTQYF.

The chain carries TRBV6-2 or TRBV6-3 and TRBJ1-3; D uncertain. The CDR3 consists of 14 residues. Germline V gene sequence: CDR1 MNHEY, CDR2 SVGEGT. V lost 4 bases and J 0 bases, leaving 7 bases between the germline ends. CDR3 DNA: TGTGCCAGCAGTTTTTCGAGCTCTGGAAACACCATATATTTT. Its protein product is CASSFSSSGNTIYF.

The chain is built from TRBV14 and TRBJ2-7, with a possible D match to TRBD1 (6 bases). CDR1 is SGHDN and CDR2 is FVKESK in the germline V gene. Trimming took 0 bases from V and 0 from J, leaving 12 bases between them. The CDR3 has 16 residues. Here the CDR3 DNA reads TGTGCCAGCAGCCAAGAACAAGACAGGTCCTCCTACGAGCAGTACTTC. It encodes CASSQEQDRSSYEQYF.

This rearrangement joins TRBV7-3 to TRBJ1-3; no clear D. CDR1 SGHTA and CDR2 FQGTGA come from the germline V gene. The CDR3 is 16 residues long. V was trimmed by 5 bases and J by 2 bases, leaving 16 bases between them. The CDR3 protein is CASSRPFVEAGNTIYF. For the CDR3, the DNA is TGTGCCAGCAGCCGGCCGTTTGTGGAAGCTGGAAACACCATATATTTT.

This chain uses TRBV9 with TRBJ2-2; 12 bases fit TRBD1. The CDR3 consists of 16 residues. Germline V CDR1 and CDR2: SGDLS, YYNGEE. V dropped 3 bases and J dropped 6; count of bases not matched to a gene: 6. The CDR3: CASSAGGQGAAGELFF. In nucleotides, the CDR3 is TGTGCCAGCAGCGCAGGGGGACAGGGGGCCGCCGGGGAGCTGTTTTTT.

The rearrangement uses TRBV4-3 and TRBJ2-2; D might be TRBD1 (5 bases). With 4 bases removed from V and 6 bases from J, the gap between germline ends came to 12 bases. CDR1 is LGHNA and CDR2 is YSLEER in the germline V gene. The CDR3 is 14 amino acids. The CDR3 nucleotides are TGCGCCAGCAGCCCTACCAAGGGGCCCGGGGAGCTGTTTTTT. Its translation: CASSPTKGPGELFF.

The gene calls are TRBV15 and TRBJ2-3; D is perhaps TRBD2 (6 bases). Trimming removed 0 bases at V and 1 base at J, with 11 bases between. This CDR3 spans 16 amino acids. Germline lookup yields CDR1 LNHNV and CDR2 YYDKDF (reference sequence). CDR3 nucleotide sequence: TGTGCCACCAGCAGAGAGTACGGGAGAGGCACAGATACGCAGTATTTT. Translating gives CATSREYGRGTDTQYF.

This chain connects TRBV5-5 to TRBJ2-2; D perhaps matches TRBD1 (6 bases). This CDR3 is 16 amino acids long. V lost 4 bases and J lost 2, with 15 bases in between. Germline CDR1 SGHKS, CDR2 YYEKEE (reference sequence). The CDR3 coding sequence is TGTGCCAGCAGCCTCGAGGGGGTGCGTAACACCGGGGAGCTGTTTTTT. This encodes CASSLEGVRNTGELFF. Looking up the rest from reference TRBV5-5 and TRBJ2-2 gives the full variable domain: DAGVTQSPTHLIKTRGQQVTLRCSPISGHKSVSWYQQVLGQGPQFIFQYYEKEERGRGNFPDRFSARQFPNYSSELNVNALLLGDSALYLCASSLEGVRNTGELFFGEGSRLTVL.

This clone was found once. The chain recombines TRBV2 with TRBJ2-3, with D possibly matching TRBD1 (5 bases). V was trimmed by 8 bases and J by 2 bases, leaving 17 bases between them. Per the germline V gene, CDR1 is SNHLY and CDR2 is FYNNEI. The CDR3 spans 15 residues. Here the CDR3 reads CASSWGQPLTDTQYF. The CDR3 DNA sequence: TGTGCCAGCTCTTGGGGCCAGCCCCTCACAGATACGCAGTATTTT.

The chain joins TRBV25-1 to TRBJ1-5, with no clear D. In germline, CDR1 is MGHDK, CDR2 SYGVNS. V was clipped by 6 bases and J by 2 bases, with 11 bases between them. This CDR3 has 14 residues. CDR3 loop: CASRSAGGNQPQHF. The CDR3 coding sequence is TGTGCCAGCAGGTCAGCCGGGGGCAATCAGCCCCAGCATTTT.

The chain joins TRBV6-6 to TRBJ2-4; possible D gene TRBD1, 6 bases. The ends were cut back, 6 bases at V and 7 bases at J, with 13 bases in the middle. This CDR3 is 13 amino acids long. The germline V gene encodes CDR1 MNHNY and CDR2 SVGAGI (reference sequence). This chain's CDR3 is CASRINRVNIQYF. Here the CDR3 DNA reads TGTGCCAGCAGGATAAACAGGGTTAACATTCAGTACTTC.

The gene calls are TRBV7-9 and TRBJ2-3; D is perhaps TRBD2 (5 bases). This CDR3 is built from 15 residues. The germline V gene encodes CDR1 SEHNR and CDR2 FQNEAQ (reference sequence). Trimming pared 3 bases from V and 1 base from J, leaving 11 bases between. This chain's CDR3 is CASSFRRIGTDTQYF. CDR3 bases: TGTGCCAGCAGCTTTCGGAGGATCGGCACAGATACGCAGTATTTT.

The chain joins TRBV7-2 to TRBJ2-5; D is possibly TRBD2 (5 bases). V lost 5 bases to trimming and J lost 5 bases, with 9 bases between them. Germline V CDR1 and CDR2: SGHTA, FQGNSA. The CDR3 has 12 residues. The CDR3 protein is CASSPTGETQYF. The CDR3 nucleotides read TGTGCCAGCAGCCCCACGGGGGAGACCCAGTACTTC.

V usage is TRBV6-5 and J usage is TRBJ1-5; D remains ambiguous. V was trimmed by 2 bases and J by 2 bases, leaving 7 bases between them. The germline gives CDR1 MNHEY, CDR2 SVGAGI. The CDR3 is 14 residues long. The CDR3 DNA reads TGTGCCAGCAGTTACGAGAAGGGCAATCAGCCCCAGCATTTT. This sequence encodes CASSYEKGNQPQHF.